Listed here are 24 T cell receptor beta chains from one sample, sequenced in a study of cytomegalovirus exposure and HLA in healthy donors. Both 60 Vbeta primers and 13 Jbeta primers went into the PCR. Generated by immunoSEQ multiplex PCR, the TCRdb table keeps only in-frame clones and is missing some. The profile shows approximately 130,000 clones, more than 80% of them singletons. The sequenced sample was PBMCs. These receptor sequences come from a woman in her twenties or thirties in good health and CMV-seropositive.

The chain carries TRBV6-5 and TRBJ1-1; maybe TRBD1 (6 bases). This CDR3 has 15 amino acids. Trimming took off 0 bases at V and 4 bases at J, with 12 bases between the two ends. Looked up from germline, CDR1 is MNHEY and CDR2 is SVGAGI. The CDR3 region has the DNA TGTGCCAGCAGTTACTCGTTTCAGGGGACCACTGAAGCTTTCTTT. This translates into CASSYSFQGTTEAFF.

The chain has TRBV30 and TRBJ2-7; D is ambiguous. This CDR3 has 13 residues. The germline V gene encodes CDR1 GTSNPN and CDR2 SVGIG (reference sequence). The V end was cut by 0 bases, the J end by 6 bases, with 12 bases between. In DNA form, the CDR3 reads TGTGCCTGGAGTGTAATGCTATCGGTCGAGCAGTACTTC. Protein product: CAWSVMLSVEQYF.

This chain connects TRBV19 to TRBJ1-1; no firm D call. The CDR3 is 13 residues long. Germline assignment: CDR1 LNHDA and CDR2 SQIVND (reference sequence). Trimming cost V 2 bases and J 4 bases, with 8 bases left between them. CDR3 sequence (DNA): TGTGCCAGTAGTATAACGGGAATCACTGAAGCTTTCTTT. This encodes CASSITGITEAFF.

The chain links TRBV5-1 to TRBJ2-3; D not resolved. This CDR3 contains 15 residues. Germline V CDR1 and CDR2: SGHRS, YFSETQ. Trimming removed 1 base from V and 1 base from J, with 10 bases in between. The CDR3 spells CASSLPSSGTDTQYF. The CDR3 bases are TGCGCCAGCAGCTTGCCTTCATCGGGCACAGATACGCAGTATTTT.

The gene calls are TRBV7-3 and TRBJ1-3; no definite D call. The CDR3 length is 13 residues. V shed 6 bases and J shed 4 bases, with 10 bases lying between them. The germline gives CDR1 SGHTA, CDR2 FQGTGA. The CDR3 region is CASSEEGGNTIYF. CDR3 bases: TGTGCCAGCAGTGAGGAGGGAGGAAACACCATATATTTT. Variable domain in full (rest from reference TRBV7-3 and TRBJ1-3): GAGVSQTPSNKVTEKGKYVELRCDPISGHTALYWYRQSLGQGPEFLIYFQGTGAADDSGLPNDRFFAVRPEGSVSTLKIQRTERGDSAVYLCASSEEGGNTIYFGEGSWLTVV.

The V call is TRBV28, the J call TRBJ2-7; maybe TRBD2 (7 bases). The V end was cut by 5 bases, the J end by 1 base, with 18 bases between. Germline lookup yields CDR1 MDHEN and CDR2 SYDVKM. CDR3 size: 16 residues. The CDR3 is CASSPPGGYISYEQYF. The CDR3 nucleotides are TGTGCCAGCAGTCCACCGGGGGGCTACATTTCCTACGAGCAGTACTTC.

This rearrangement joins TRBV29-1 to TRBJ2-3; D remains unclear. V lost 7 bases to trimming and J lost 5 bases, with 7 bases between them. CDR3 length equals 10 residues. Germline CDR1 SQVTM, CDR2 ANQGSEA. The DNA for the CDR3 is TGCAGCGCCGAGGAAGATACGCAGTATTTT. Protein sequence: CSAEEDTQYF.

The chain links TRBV5-4 to TRBJ2-7; 12 bases are shared with TRBD2. The germline V gene encodes CDR1 SGHNT and CDR2 YYREEE (reference sequence). V trimming: 0 bases; J trimming: 5 bases; junction bases outside the gene matches: 15. This CDR3 spans 19 amino acids. Written as DNA, the CDR3 is TGTGCCAGCAGCTTGGCCGGGGGGTTGCTAGCGGGAGGGCTGAACGAGCAGTACTTC. This codes for CASSLAGGLLAGGLNEQYF.

V usage is TRBV7-8 and J usage is TRBJ1-5; D not resolved. The ends were cut back, 0 bases at V and 9 bases at J, with 6 bases in the middle. This CDR3 is 12 amino acids long. Germline V gene lookup returns CDR1 SGHVS and CDR2 FQNEAQ. The CDR3 loop is CASSLAGRPQHF. CDR3 DNA: TGTGCCAGCAGCTTAGCTGGGAGGCCCCAGCATTTT.

The table lists this clone with a few counts. The chain joins TRBV5-8 to TRBJ2-7; D remains ambiguous. This CDR3 spans 15 amino acids. CDR1 and CDR2 from the germline V gene are SGHTS and YDEGEE. Trimming took 2 bases from V and 0 from J, leaving 12 bases between them. The CDR3 sequence is CASSFPTQASYEQYF. Here the CDR3 DNA reads TGTGCCAGCAGCTTCCCCACCCAGGCCTCCTACGAGCAGTACTTC.

V and J are TRBV30 and TRBJ1-2; TRBD1 is a possible D gene (5 bases). Trimming stripped 7 bases from V and 6 bases from J, with 18 bases between. Germline loops: CDR1 GTSNPN, CDR2 SVGIG (reference sequence). This CDR3 has 13 amino acids. CDR3 coding DNA: TGTGCCTTTCTCCCCCAGGGAGGACATGGCTACACCTTC. Amino acid sequence: CAFLPQGGHGYTF.

The chain couples TRBV18 to TRBJ2-5, with a tentative D call TRBD2 (5 bases). There are 11 residues in the CDR3. CDR1 and CDR2 from the germline V gene are KGHSH and LQKENI. V gave up 3 bases and J gave up 7 bases, with 6 bases separating them. CDR3 amino acids: CASSPEGTQYF. The CDR3, as DNA: TGTGCCAGCTCACCCGAGGGGACCCAGTACTTC.

The chain couples TRBV29-1 to TRBJ1-6; the match to TRBD1 covers 8 bases. CDR1 is SQVTM, CDR2 ANQGSEA, per germline. The CDR3 has 15 amino acids. V gave up 4 bases and J gave up 7 bases; unmatched junction bases: 9. CDR3 amino acids: CSVALGTGGNSPLHF. In DNA form, the CDR3 reads TGCAGCGTTGCCCTCGGGACAGGCGGAAATTCACCCCTCCACTTT.

V is TRBV5-3 and J is TRBJ1-2; 9 nucleotides line up with TRBD1. TRBV5-3 is an open reading frame whose function is uncertain. The CDR3 extends over 16 amino acids. Trimming took 3 bases from V and 3 from J; bases not matched to a gene: 9. The CDR3 region has the DNA TGTGCCAGAAGCTCCCCCCCCCGGACAGGGGACTATGGCTACACCTTC. Amino acid sequence: CARSSPPRTGDYGYTF.

The CDR3 region has the DNA TGCGCCAGCAGCCCAGGGACAGAGGTCGGGGAGCTGTTTTTT. This sequence encodes CASSPGTEVGELFF. This chain joins TRBV5-1 and TRBJ2-2, with 7 bases aligning to TRBD1. The V segment lost 4 bases and the J segment 7 bases; nucleotides outside the gene matches: 7. The CDR3 runs to 14 residues. Per germline, CDR1 SGHRS and CDR2 YFSETQ.

The chain uses TRBV28 and TRBJ1-3; D gene uncertain. Trimming stripped 1 base from V and 10 bases from J, with 8 bases between. The CDR3 extends over 12 amino acids. CDR1 and CDR2 from the germline V gene are MDHEN and SYDVKM. The CDR3 reads CASSLFGGTIYF. The CDR3 bases are TGTGCCAGCAGTTTATTTGGAGGGACCATATATTTT.

The chain recombines TRBV9 with TRBJ2-7; 14 nucleotides match TRBD2. V was clipped by 4 bases and J by 6 bases; unmatched bases: 6. CDR3 length: 15 residues. CDR1 is SGDLS, CDR2 YYNGEE, per germline. CDR3 bases: TGTGCCAGCAGCCCTTCGGGACTAGCGGGGGTCGAGCAGTACTTC. Amino acid sequence: CASSPSGLAGVEQYF. The variable domain in full, with the rest retrieved from reference TRBV9 and TRBJ2-7, is DSGVTQTPKHLITATGQRVTLRCSPRSGDLSVYWYQQSLDQGLQFLIQYYNGEERAKGNILERFSAQQFPDLHSELNLSSLELGDSALYFCASSPSGLAGVEQYFGPGTRLTVT.

The rearrangement joins TRBV6-1 to TRBJ1-2, with TRBD1 matching 9 bases. The CDR3 loop spans 14 amino acids. CDR1 and CDR2 from the germline V gene are MNHNS and SASEGT. The V and J ends lost 5 bases and 7 bases, in that order; junction bases with no gene match: 8. The CDR3 DNA sequence: TGTGCCAGCAGTCAACAGGGGGCGCTGGGTGGCTACACCTTC. Protein sequence: CASSQQGALGGYTF.

The chain joins TRBV5-1 to TRBJ2-7, with TRBD1 matching 9 bases. The trim removed 0 bases at V and 6 bases at J, leaving 1 base unmatched. Germline-derived CDR1 and CDR2 are SGHRS and YFSETQ. The CDR3 extends over 13 amino acids. The CDR3 loop reads CASSLETGGEQYF. The CDR3 DNA follows: TGCGCCAGCAGCTTGGAGACAGGGGGCGAGCAGTACTTC.

This chain connects TRBV18 to TRBJ1-6; D not resolved. CDR3 length: 14 amino acids. With 2 bases removed from V and 10 bases from J, the gap between germline ends came to 12 bases. Germline loops: CDR1 KGHSH, CDR2 LQKENI. The CDR3 sequence is CASSPNWGGSPLHF. The DNA of the CDR3 is TGTGCCAGCTCACCAAATTGGGGAGGGTCACCCCTCCACTTT.

The chain employs TRBV28 and TRBJ2-1; 12 nucleotides agree with TRBD2. Trimming at V came to 7 bases and at J to 9 bases, leaving 13 bases not matched to a gene. The CDR3 contains 16 residues. Germline loops: CDR1 MDHEN, CDR2 SYDVKM. CDR3 in DNA: TGTGCCAGCACCGAACCTAGCGGGAGGGCCCTAGGTGAGCAGTTCTTC. Translated, it gives CASTEPSGRALGEQFF.

The CDR3 spells CAISGGGMNTEAFF. The CDR3 DNA reads as TGTGCCATCAGTGGGGGCGGAATGAACACTGAAGCTTTCTTT. This chain connects TRBV10-3 to TRBJ1-1, with a weak D call TRBD1 (5 bases). From germline, CDR1 is ENHRY and CDR2 SYGVKD. Trimming removed 4 bases from V and 0 bases from J, with 9 bases in between. This CDR3 has 14 residues.

This clone has only one observation. The gene calls are TRBV2 and TRBJ1-1; 8 bases match TRBD1. Per the germline V gene, CDR1 is SNHLY and CDR2 is FYNNEI. The CDR3 spans 16 residues. V lost 6 bases, J lost 4 bases, and 13 bases stayed unmatched. The CDR3 sequence: CASSYTLRGRFTEAFF. CDR3 bases: TGTGCCAGCAGCTACACCCTCAGGGGGCGATTCACTGAAGCTTTCTTT.

The chain employs TRBV5-1 and TRBJ1-1, with unresolved D. The CDR3 is 14 amino acids. Trimming left V 1 base short and J 4 bases short, with 11 bases between. Germline CDR1 reads SGHRS; CDR2 reads YFSETQ. CDR3 sequence (DNA): TGCGCCAGCAGCTTGCTAGCCCAGAGCACTGAAGCTTTCTTT. Amino acid sequence: CASSLLAQSTEAFF.